Listed here is a single TCR beta chain. Its specificity is unknown. This sample is drawn from a study of graft-versus-host responses after intestinal transplantation. At the level of the study: Each recipient received a multivisceral, liver-intestinal, or isolated intestinal graft.

Profiled with immunoSEQ multiplex PCR; TCRdb holds only in-frame clones, not every one. Counted here are about 110,000 clones, around 93% occurring once; the ten biggest clones make up roughly 0.5%. CDR1 and CDR2 from the germline V gene are SEHNR and FQNEAQ (reference sequence). This CDR3 comprises 16 residues. Trimming cost V 4 bases and J 4 bases, with 16 bases left between them. Study results and caveats: Allografts of one patient group, those with graft-donor T cell macrochimerism, had high graft-versus-host to host-versus-graft clonal ratios. After transplant, early declines in HvG clones were associated with peak levels of circulating GvH clones.

The chain uses TRBV7-9 and TRBJ2-2; tentative D call: TRBD1 (8 bases). This specimen was unstimulated CD8+ T cells sorted from spleen or lymph node cells, taken before intestinal transplant. The TCR was taken from a human donor who received an intestinal transplant. CDR3 coding DNA: TGTGCCAGCAGCTCCCTGACAGGGGAGGGCACCGGGGAGCTGTTTTTT. Translation gives CASSSLTGEGTGELFF.